The clone carrying this TCR beta chain was recorded a few times. Its target is not known. This entry comes from a study of T cells after yellow fever vaccination. Findings and limits, study-wide: Some clonotypes were seen in both the CD4 and the CD8 compartments. These made up a small share and likely arose from convergent recombination. Post-booster samples contained most primary-vaccination clones (approximately 96% CD4, about 90% CD8). Peaking on day 5 versus 15, the secondary response was faster but weaker.

V trimming: 2 bases; J trimming: 6 bases; junction bases outside the gene matches: 8. Germline V gene sequence: CDR1 SGHRS, CDR2 YFSETQ. The CDR3 is made up of 16 amino acids. TCR cDNA was made by 5'RACE template switching, adding a universal primer site and UMIs. TCRdb re-called the 5' RACE reads through MiXCR, storing one row per CDR3 protein. The sample contains some 300,000 distinct CDR3 sequences, roughly 9% of which appear only once. The chain links TRBV5-1 to TRBJ2-4; 10 bases align to TRBD2. The input for sequencing was CD4+ T cells sorted from PBMCs, taken 5 days after the yellow fever booster vaccination. The TCR originated in a man younger than 35 who received the YFV17D yellow fever vaccine. The CDR3 DNA reads TGCGCCAGCAGCTTCTCGACGACTAGCGGGTTAAACATTCAGTACTTC. This sequence encodes CASSFSTTSGLNIQYF.